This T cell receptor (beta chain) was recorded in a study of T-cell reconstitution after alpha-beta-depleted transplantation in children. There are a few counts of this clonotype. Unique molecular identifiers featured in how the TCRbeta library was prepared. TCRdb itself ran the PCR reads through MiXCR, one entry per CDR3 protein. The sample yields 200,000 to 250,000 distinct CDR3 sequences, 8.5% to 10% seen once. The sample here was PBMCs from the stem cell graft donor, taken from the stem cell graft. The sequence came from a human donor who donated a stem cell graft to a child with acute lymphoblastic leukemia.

CDR3 nucleotides: TGTGCCAGCGGGCAAAGGCAATTGGGGAATCAGCCCCAGCATTTT. Amino acid sequence: CASGQRQLGNQPQHF. V usage is TRBV27 and J usage is TRBJ1-5, with D hard to call. The CDR3 is made up of 15 amino acids. CDR1 is MNHEY and CDR2 is SMNVEV in the germline V gene (reference sequence). The V end lost 8 bases, the J end lost 4 bases, and 18 bases lay between the germline ends.